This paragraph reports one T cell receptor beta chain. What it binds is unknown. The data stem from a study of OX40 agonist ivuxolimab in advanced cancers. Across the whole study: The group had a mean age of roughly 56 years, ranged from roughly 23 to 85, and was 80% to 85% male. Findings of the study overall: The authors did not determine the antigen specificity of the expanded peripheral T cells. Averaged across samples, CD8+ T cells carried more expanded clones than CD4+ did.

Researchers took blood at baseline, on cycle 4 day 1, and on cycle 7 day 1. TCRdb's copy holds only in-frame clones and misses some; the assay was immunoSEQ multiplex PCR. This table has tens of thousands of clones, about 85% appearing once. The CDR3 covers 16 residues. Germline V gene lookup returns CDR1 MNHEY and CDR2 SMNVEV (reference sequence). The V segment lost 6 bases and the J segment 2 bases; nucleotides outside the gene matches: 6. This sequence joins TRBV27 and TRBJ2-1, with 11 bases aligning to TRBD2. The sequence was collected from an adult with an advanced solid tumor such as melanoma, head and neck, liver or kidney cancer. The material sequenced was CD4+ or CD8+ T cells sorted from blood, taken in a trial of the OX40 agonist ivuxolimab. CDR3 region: CASRRRLAGTYNEQFF. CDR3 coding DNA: TGTGCCAGCAGGCGCAGACTAGCGGGGACCTACAATGAGCAGTTCTTC.